This T cell receptor beta chain emerged from a study of blood T cell repertoires in COVID-19. Study overall: Both acute and convalescent COVID-19 samples were obtained from the United States, Italy and Spain. The cDNA or gDNA used as material had been derived from T cells, B-cell-depleted T cells, or PBMCs.

CDR1 is SGHRS and CDR2 is YFSETQ in the germline V gene. CDR3 length: 15 residues. V gave up 4 bases and J gave up 7 bases, with 15 bases separating them. Per the study methods: Amplification from reference gene primers served as the basis for estimated nucleated cell counts. Sequencing was performed with immunoSEQ multiplex PCR; in TCRdb, only in-frame clones are kept and a portion is missing. V, J and clone size were drawn from that table, and D and trimming were deduced from the DNA. The sample lists 200,000 to 300,000 clones; around 87% were seen once. V and J are TRBV5-1 and TRBJ1-6, with a possible D match to TRBD1 (6 bases). The TCR comes from an older woman with active or convalescent COVID-19. The sample comprised peripheral blood. CDR3 bases: TGCGCCAGCAGCGTGCAACAGGGCTCGAATTCACCCCTCCACTTT. Translation gives CASSVQQGSNSPLHF.